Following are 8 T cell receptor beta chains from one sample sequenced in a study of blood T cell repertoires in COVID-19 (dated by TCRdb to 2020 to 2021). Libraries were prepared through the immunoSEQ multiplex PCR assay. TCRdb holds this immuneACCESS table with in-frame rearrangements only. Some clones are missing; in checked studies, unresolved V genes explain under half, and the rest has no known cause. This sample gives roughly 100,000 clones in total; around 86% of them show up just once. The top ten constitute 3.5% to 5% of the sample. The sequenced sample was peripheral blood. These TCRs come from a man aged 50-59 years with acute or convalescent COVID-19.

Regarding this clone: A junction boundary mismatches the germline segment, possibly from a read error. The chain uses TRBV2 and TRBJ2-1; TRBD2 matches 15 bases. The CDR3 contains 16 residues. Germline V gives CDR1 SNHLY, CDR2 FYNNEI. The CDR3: CASSAGTSGRNKEQFF. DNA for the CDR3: TGTGCCAGCAGTGCAGGGACTAGCGGGAGGAACAAGGAGCAGTTCTTC.

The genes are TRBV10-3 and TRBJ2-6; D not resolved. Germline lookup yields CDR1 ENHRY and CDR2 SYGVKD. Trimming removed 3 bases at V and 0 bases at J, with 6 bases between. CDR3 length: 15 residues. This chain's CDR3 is CAISELLSGANVLTF. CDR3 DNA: TGTGCCATCAGTGAACTACTCTCTGGGGCCAACGTCCTGACTTTC.

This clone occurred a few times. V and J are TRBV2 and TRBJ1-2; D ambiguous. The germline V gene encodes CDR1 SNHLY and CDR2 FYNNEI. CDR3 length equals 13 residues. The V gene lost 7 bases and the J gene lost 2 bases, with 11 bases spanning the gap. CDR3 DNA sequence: TGTGCCAGCAACCCCGACAAGAACTATGGCTACACCTTC. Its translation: CASNPDKNYGYTF. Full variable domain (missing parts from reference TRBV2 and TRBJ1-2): EPEVTQTPSHQVTQMGQEVILRCVPISNHLYFYWYRQILGQKVEFLVSFYNNEISEKSEIFDDQFSVERPDGSNFTLKIRSTKLEDSAMYFCASNPDKNYGYTFGSGTRLTVV.

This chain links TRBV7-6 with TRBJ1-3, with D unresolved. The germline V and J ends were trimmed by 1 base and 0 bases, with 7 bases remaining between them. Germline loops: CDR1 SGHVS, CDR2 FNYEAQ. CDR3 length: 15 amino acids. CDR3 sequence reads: CASSLGGNSGNTIYF. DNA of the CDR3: TGTGCCAGCAGCTTAGGAGGGAACTCTGGAAACACCATATATTTT.

In DNA form, the CDR3 reads TGTGCCAGCAGCTTGGGCCATACGGTTTCAGGATCACCCCTCCACTTT. Translating it yields CASSLGHTVSGSPLHF. This sequence joins TRBV5-6 and TRBJ1-6, with no clear D. The CDR3 length is 16 residues. Per the germline V gene, CDR1 is SGHDT and CDR2 is YYEEEE. Trimming removed 0 bases at V and 10 bases at J, with 17 bases between.

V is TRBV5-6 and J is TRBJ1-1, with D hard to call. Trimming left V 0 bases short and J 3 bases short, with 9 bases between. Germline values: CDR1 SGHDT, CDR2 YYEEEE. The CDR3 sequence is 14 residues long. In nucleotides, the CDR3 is TGTGCCAGCAGCTTGGCCGGACTTGACACTGAAGCTTTCTTT. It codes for CASSLAGLDTEAFF.

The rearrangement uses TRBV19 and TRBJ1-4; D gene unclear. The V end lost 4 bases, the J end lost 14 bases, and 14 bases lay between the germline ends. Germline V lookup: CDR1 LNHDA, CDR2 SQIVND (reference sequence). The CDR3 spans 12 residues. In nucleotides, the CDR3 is TGTGCCAGTAGTACTCCCCGACAAGGCCTGTTTTTT. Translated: CASSTPRQGLFF.

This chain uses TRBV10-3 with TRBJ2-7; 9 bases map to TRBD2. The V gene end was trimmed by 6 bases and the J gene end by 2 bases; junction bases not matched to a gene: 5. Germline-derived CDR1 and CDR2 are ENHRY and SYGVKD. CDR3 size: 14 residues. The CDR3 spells CAISPLAGTYEQYF. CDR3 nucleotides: TGTGCCATCAGCCCCCTAGCGGGAACCTACGAGCAGTACTTC.